Listed below are T cell receptor beta chains from one sample, sequenced in a study of T cell responses to AZD1222 COVID-19 vaccine. Clones were sequenced by immunoSEQ multiplex PCR, and TCRdb holds only the in-frame ones, with some missing. In the table there are under 200,000 clones, more than 75% of which are singletons. The source was peripheral blood, collected 28 days after the second AZD1222 dose. The receptors were sampled from an adult who received the AZD1222 COVID-19 vaccine. Each CDR3 is given with its conserved first and last residue. Each record gives: D gene, V gene, J gene, clone size, CDR3 DNA, CDR3 protein. The D gene is left open where the match is weak. Where a row states a size, it is once, few, many or the class of an expanded clone; other rows omit it.

d_gene: TRBD2
v_gene: TRBV24-1
j_gene: TRBJ2-3
abundance: -
CDR3nt: TGTGCCACCAGTGATTTGGCGGGAGGCTTTCCCACAGATACGCAGTATTTT
CDR3aa: CATSDLAGGFPTDTQYF

d_gene: -
v_gene: TRBV7-8
j_gene: TRBJ1-4
abundance: -
CDR3nt: TGTGCCAGCAGCTTAGAGTCGGTAACTAATGAAAAACTGTTTTTT
CDR3aa: CASSLESVTNEKLFF

d_gene: TRBD1
v_gene: TRBV28
j_gene: TRBJ2-1
abundance: -
CDR3nt: TGTGCCAGCAGTTCAGGGGGCTTGGTGGCGGATGAGCAGTTCTTC
CDR3aa: CASSSGGLVADEQFF

d_gene: -
v_gene: TRBV3-1/TRBV3-2
j_gene: TRBJ2-7
abundance: -
CDR3nt: TGTGCCAGCAGCCAAGGGGGAATTAGCGGATTCTCCTACGAGCAGTACTTC
CDR3aa: CASSQGGISGFSYEQYF

d_gene: -
v_gene: TRBV19
j_gene: TRBJ2-1
abundance: -
CDR3nt: TGTGCCAGTAGTAGCCGGTTTCGCGATGAGCAGTTCTTC
CDR3aa: CASSSRFRDEQFF

d_gene: -
v_gene: TRBV28
j_gene: TRBJ2-7
abundance: -
CDR3nt: TGTGCCAGCAGTACCGTGGGGGCAAGATACGAGCAGTACTTC
CDR3aa: CASSTVGARYEQYF

d_gene: TRBD2
v_gene: TRBV6-2/TRBV6-3
j_gene: TRBJ2-1
abundance: -
CDR3nt: TGTGCCAGCAGTTCCGCCTCCTTACTAGCGGGGGCGGCCGATGAGCAGTTCTTC
CDR3aa: CASSSASLLAGAADEQFF

d_gene: TRBD2
v_gene: TRBV11-2
j_gene: TRBJ2-7
abundance: -
CDR3nt: TGTGCCAGCAGCTTGCTTCTAGCGGGAGGCCTATTCTACGAGCAGTACTTC
CDR3aa: CASSLLLAGGLFYEQYF

d_gene: -
v_gene: TRBV11-2
j_gene: TRBJ2-3
abundance: once
CDR3nt: TGTGCCAGCAGCTCCCAATTGGGTAGCACAGATACGCAGTATTTT
CDR3aa: CASSSQLGSTDTQYF

d_gene: -
v_gene: TRBV9
j_gene: TRBJ2-3
abundance: -
CDR3nt: TGTGCCAGCAGCGTAGAGGCGGGGTCCACAGATACGCAGTATTTT
CDR3aa: CASSVEAGSTDTQYF

d_gene: TRBD2
v_gene: TRBV3-1/TRBV3-2
j_gene: TRBJ2-7
abundance: -
CDR3nt: TGTGCCAGCAGCCCACGGACTAGCGGAAACTCCTACGAGCAGTACTTC
CDR3aa: CASSPRTSGNSYEQYF

d_gene: TRBD1
v_gene: TRBV28
j_gene: TRBJ1-6
abundance: -
CDR3nt: TGTGCCAGCACAGGGACAGCCAGCTCGTCCCTCCACTTT
CDR3aa: CASTGTASSSLHF

d_gene: -
v_gene: TRBV7-2
j_gene: TRBJ2-1
abundance: -
CDR3nt: TGTGCCAGCAGCCTAAGTGAGGGTTGGGTTCAACAGCAGTTCTTC
CDR3aa: CASSLSEGWVQQQFF

d_gene: -
v_gene: TRBV5-4
j_gene: TRBJ2-6
abundance: -
CDR3nt: TGTGCCAGCAGCTTGGGAGGCAGGGGCGGCTCTGGGGCCAACGTCCTGACTTTC
CDR3aa: CASSLGGRGGSGANVLTF

d_gene: -
v_gene: TRBV7-2
j_gene: TRBJ2-2
abundance: -
CDR3nt: TGTGCCAGCAGCCTCGGCCCCCAATGGGGACCCACCGGGGAGCTGTTTTTT
CDR3aa: CASSLGPQWGPTGELFF

d_gene: TRBD2
v_gene: TRBV7-2
j_gene: TRBJ2-7
abundance: few
CDR3nt: TGTGCCAGCAGCTCCCCGGGACTAGCTGATTGGGAGCAGTACTTC
CDR3aa: CASSSPGLADWEQYF

d_gene: -
v_gene: TRBV6-1
j_gene: TRBJ2-7
abundance: -
CDR3nt: TGTGCCAGCAGTGAGGGAGTTCCGGATAAGTACTTC
CDR3aa: CASSEGVPDKYF

d_gene: TRBD1
v_gene: TRBV28
j_gene: TRBJ1-1
abundance: -
CDR3nt: TGTGCCAGCGTTACAGGGGCTGAAGCTTTCTTT
CDR3aa: CASVTGAEAFF

d_gene: TRBD2
v_gene: TRBV7-6
j_gene: TRBJ2-3
abundance: -
CDR3nt: TGTGCCAGCTTAGCGGGAGGGTTCACAGATACGCAGTATTTT
CDR3aa: CASLAGGFTDTQYF

d_gene: TRBD2
v_gene: TRBV6-2/TRBV6-3
j_gene: TRBJ2-3
abundance: -
CDR3nt: TGTGCCAGCAGTTACGGACTAGCGGGAGATACGCAGTATTTT
CDR3aa: CASSYGLAGDTQYF

d_gene: -
v_gene: TRBV14
j_gene: TRBJ2-1
abundance: -
CDR3nt: TGTGCCAGCAGCCAACTGAGCCGCTCCTACAATGAGCAGTTCTTC
CDR3aa: CASSQLSRSYNEQFF

d_gene: TRBD2
v_gene: TRBV27
j_gene: TRBJ2-1
abundance: -
CDR3nt: TGTGCCAGCAGGCCTGCGGGACTAGCGGTTAGAGGCTCCTACAATGAGCAGTTCTTC
CDR3aa: CASRPAGLAVRGSYNEQFF

d_gene: TRBD1
v_gene: TRBV9
j_gene: TRBJ2-7
abundance: -
CDR3nt: TGTGCCAGCAGCGCCTCAGACAGGGTGGGCTACGAGCAGTACTTC
CDR3aa: CASSASDRVGYEQYF

d_gene: -
v_gene: TRBV5-4
j_gene: TRBJ1-6
abundance: -
CDR3nt: TGTGCCAGCAGCTTGGAGGGTGGTTCACCCCTCCACTTT
CDR3aa: CASSLEGGSPLHF

d_gene: TRBD2
v_gene: TRBV7-2
j_gene: TRBJ2-7
abundance: -
CDR3nt: TGTGCCAGCAGCTTAGTCTCTAGCGGAGGCTACGAGCAGTACTTC
CDR3aa: CASSLVSSGGYEQYF

d_gene: -
v_gene: TRBV7-3
j_gene: TRBJ1-3
abundance: -
CDR3nt: TGTGCCAGCAGCGACCCCCGCTCTGGAAACACCATATATTTT
CDR3aa: CASSDPRSGNTIYF

d_gene: TRBD2
v_gene: TRBV30
j_gene: TRBJ2-1
abundance: -
CDR3nt: TGTGCCTGGACTAGCGGGAGCCCCAATGAGCAGTTCTTC
CDR3aa: CAWTSGSPNEQFF

d_gene: TRBD1
v_gene: TRBV30
j_gene: TRBJ1-1
abundance: -
CDR3nt: TGTGCCTGGAGGGGACAGTTGAACACTGAAGCTTTCTTT
CDR3aa: CAWRGQLNTEAFF

d_gene: -
v_gene: TRBV27
j_gene: TRBJ2-1
abundance: -
CDR3nt: TGTGCCAGCAGTTTAGTGCAGACGAGCGGCAATGAGCAGTTCTTC
CDR3aa: CASSLVQTSGNEQFF

d_gene: -
v_gene: TRBV2
j_gene: TRBJ1-2
abundance: -
CDR3nt: TGTGCCAGCAGGGGCACCCAGTATGGCTACACCTTC
CDR3aa: CASRGTQYGYTF

d_gene: -
v_gene: TRBV6-4
j_gene: TRBJ2-2
abundance: once
CDR3nt: TGTGCCAGCAGTCCATCAGGGGCGATGGGCGGGGAGCTGTTTTTT
CDR3aa: CASSPSGAMGGELFF

d_gene: -
v_gene: TRBV28
j_gene: TRBJ1-1
abundance: -
CDR3nt: TGTGCCAGCAGTTTATGGGGGGGCGTGAACACTGAAGCTTTCTTT
CDR3aa: CASSLWGGVNTEAFF

d_gene: TRBD1
v_gene: TRBV27
j_gene: TRBJ1-2
abundance: -
CDR3nt: TGTGCCAGCAGTACGCAGGGGGCGAACTATGGCTACACCTTC
CDR3aa: CASSTQGANYGYTF

d_gene: -
v_gene: TRBV12-3/TRBV12-4
j_gene: TRBJ2-5
abundance: few
CDR3nt: TGTGCCAGCAGCCGGGGACGCCAAGAGACCCAGTACTTC
CDR3aa: CASSRGRQETQYF

d_gene: -
v_gene: TRBV3-1/TRBV3-2
j_gene: TRBJ2-6
abundance: once
CDR3nt: TGTGCCAGCAGCCAGTCAGGGGCCAACGTCCTGACTTTC
CDR3aa: CASSQSGANVLTF

d_gene: -
v_gene: TRBV21-1
j_gene: TRBJ2-5
abundance: -
CDR3nt: TGTGCCAGCAGCAAAGTCCTCCGGGACAGGGGGCGGGAGACCCAGTACTTC
CDR3aa: CASSKVLRDRGRETQYF

d_gene: -
v_gene: TRBV2
j_gene: TRBJ1-2
abundance: -
CDR3nt: TGTGCCAGCAGACAGGGATCCCATGGCTACACCTTC
CDR3aa: CASRQGSHGYTF

d_gene: -
v_gene: TRBV2
j_gene: TRBJ2-1
abundance: -
CDR3nt: TGTGCCAGCAGTTTAAGACTGGCTACGGATGAGCAGTTCTTC
CDR3aa: CASSLRLATDEQFF

d_gene: -
v_gene: TRBV19
j_gene: TRBJ1-5
abundance: -
CDR3nt: TGTGCCAGTAGCATGGGGGTTTCTCCCTATCAGCCCCAGCATTTT
CDR3aa: CASSMGVSPYQPQHF

d_gene: TRBD1
v_gene: TRBV24-1
j_gene: TRBJ2-7
abundance: -
CDR3nt: TGTGCCACCAGTGGCCCTGGGACAGGGAGGGTCGAGCAGTACTTC
CDR3aa: CATSGPGTGRVEQYF

d_gene: TRBD1
v_gene: TRBV28
j_gene: TRBJ1-5
abundance: -
CDR3nt: TGTGCCAGCAGGTCTCCGGGACAGGGAGGTCAGCCCCAGCATTTT
CDR3aa: CASRSPGQGGQPQHF

d_gene: TRBD1
v_gene: TRBV13
j_gene: TRBJ2-1
abundance: hyperexpanded
CDR3nt: TGTGCCAGCAGCTTAGGCCTTGGGACAGGGATCATCAATGAGCAGTTCTTC
CDR3aa: CASSLGLGTGIINEQFF

d_gene: TRBD1
v_gene: TRBV19
j_gene: TRBJ1-2
abundance: -
CDR3nt: TGTGCCAGTAGTATCCCGAAAAGGATGGGACAGGGCGAAAACTATGGCTACACCTTC
CDR3aa: CASSIPKRMGQGENYGYTF

d_gene: TRBD2
v_gene: TRBV7-3
j_gene: TRBJ2-1
abundance: -
CDR3nt: TGTGCCAGCAGCTTAGCTAGCGGGGTCTACAATGAGCAGTTCTTC
CDR3aa: CASSLASGVYNEQFF

d_gene: -
v_gene: TRBV19
j_gene: TRBJ1-1
abundance: -
CDR3nt: TGTGCCAGTGGGGGGATGAACACTGAAGCTTTCTTT
CDR3aa: CASGGMNTEAFF

d_gene: TRBD1
v_gene: TRBV28
j_gene: TRBJ1-5
abundance: -
CDR3nt: TGTGCCAGCAGTTCCGGGACAGGGAATCAGCCCCAGCATTTT
CDR3aa: CASSSGTGNQPQHF

d_gene: -
v_gene: TRBV7-8
j_gene: TRBJ1-5
abundance: -
CDR3nt: TGTGCCAGCAGCCCACCGTTGTGGAGGGAGAGGCAGCCCCAGCATTTT
CDR3aa: CASSPPLWRERQPQHF

d_gene: -
v_gene: TRBV19
j_gene: TRBJ2-7
abundance: -
CDR3nt: TGTGCCAGTAGTACCTCAGGGATTAGCTCCTACGAGCAGTACTTC
CDR3aa: CASSTSGISSYEQYF

d_gene: -
v_gene: TRBV19
j_gene: TRBJ2-4
abundance: -
CDR3nt: TGTGCCAGTAGTTCGAACAGGGCACTGGTAGCCAAAAACATTCAGTACTTC
CDR3aa: CASSSNRALVAKNIQYF

d_gene: TRBD1
v_gene: TRBV6-5
j_gene: TRBJ1-5
abundance: -
CDR3nt: TGTGCCAGCAGTTACAGGGGGCAGGGTCAGCCCCAGCATTTT
CDR3aa: CASSYRGQGQPQHF

d_gene: -
v_gene: TRBV7-2
j_gene: TRBJ2-7
abundance: -
CDR3nt: TGTGCCAGCAGCTTAGATAGAGGCGGGTACGAGCAGTACTTC
CDR3aa: CASSLDRGGYEQYF